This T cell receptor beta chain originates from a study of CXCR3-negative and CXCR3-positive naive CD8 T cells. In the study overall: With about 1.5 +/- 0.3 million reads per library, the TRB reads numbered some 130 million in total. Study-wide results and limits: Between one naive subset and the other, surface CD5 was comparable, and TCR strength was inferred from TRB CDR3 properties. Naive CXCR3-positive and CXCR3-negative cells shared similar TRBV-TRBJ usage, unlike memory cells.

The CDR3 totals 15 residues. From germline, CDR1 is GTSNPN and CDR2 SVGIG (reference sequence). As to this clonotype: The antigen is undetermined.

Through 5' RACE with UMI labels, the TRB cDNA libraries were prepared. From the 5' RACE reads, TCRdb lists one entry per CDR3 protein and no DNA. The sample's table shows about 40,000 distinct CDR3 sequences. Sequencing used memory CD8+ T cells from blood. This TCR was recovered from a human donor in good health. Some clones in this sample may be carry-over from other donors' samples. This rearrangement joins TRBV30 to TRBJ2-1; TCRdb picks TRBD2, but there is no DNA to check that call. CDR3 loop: CAWSVRLAGYLEQFF.